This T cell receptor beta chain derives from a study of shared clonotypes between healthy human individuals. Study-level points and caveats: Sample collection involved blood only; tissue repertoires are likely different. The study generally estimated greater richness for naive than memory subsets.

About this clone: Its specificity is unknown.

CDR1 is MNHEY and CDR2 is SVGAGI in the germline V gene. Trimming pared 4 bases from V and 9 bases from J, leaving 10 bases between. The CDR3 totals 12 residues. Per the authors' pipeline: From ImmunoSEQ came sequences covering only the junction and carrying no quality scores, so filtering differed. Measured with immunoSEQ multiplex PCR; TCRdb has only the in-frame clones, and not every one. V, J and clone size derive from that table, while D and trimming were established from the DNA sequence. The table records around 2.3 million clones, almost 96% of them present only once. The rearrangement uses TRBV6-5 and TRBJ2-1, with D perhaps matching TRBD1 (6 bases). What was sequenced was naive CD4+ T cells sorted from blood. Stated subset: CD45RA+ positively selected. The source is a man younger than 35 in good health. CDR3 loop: CASSSTGFEQFF. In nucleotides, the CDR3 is TGTGCCAGCAGTTCCACAGGGTTTGAGCAGTTCTTC.